This passage covers 12 T cell receptor beta chains from one sample sequenced in a study of T cells after yellow fever vaccination. TCRdb recomputed calls from the 5' RACE reads with MiXCR, one row per CDR3 protein. The data show about 320,000 distinct CDR3 sequences, approximately 11% seen once. Here the sequenced sample was CD4+ T cells sorted from PBMCs, taken 45 days after the yellow fever booster vaccination. All receptors derive from a young man who received the YFV17D yellow fever vaccine.

This sequence joins TRBV2 and TRBJ2-7; D gene uncertain. CDR3 length equals 12 residues. Between the trimmed V and J ends, which lost 7 bases and 6 bases, there was a span of 13 bases. Germline values: CDR1 SNHLY, CDR2 FYNNEI. CDR3 coding DNA: TGTGCCAGCACTCCGGGCTATGGCGAGCAGTACGTC. This gives the protein CASTPGYGEQYV.

This clonotype has at least ten counts. This chain connects TRBV4-2 to TRBJ2-2; weak D call: TRBD2 (6 bases). V lost 8 bases to trimming and J lost 1 base, with 20 bases between them. The germline V gene has CDR1 LGHNA and CDR2 YNFKEQ. The CDR3 covers 17 residues. The CDR3 spells CASDPGGVIGNTGELFF. CDR3 in DNA: TGTGCCAGCGACCCTGGAGGGGTCATTGGGAACACCGGGGAGCTGTTTTTT.

The CDR3 nucleotides are TGTGCCAGCAGCTTAACTATGGCCGAGACCCAGTACTTC. Its translation is CASSLTMAETQYF. The chain joins TRBV11-2 to TRBJ2-5; D is undetermined. V was shortened by 2 bases and J by 5 bases, with 9 bases between the two germline ends. The CDR3 sequence is 13 residues long. CDR1 is SGHAT, CDR2 FQNNGV, per germline.

The rearrangement uses TRBV5-4 and TRBJ2-3, with 10 bases that match TRBD2. V dropped 3 bases and J dropped 4; count of bases not matched to a gene: 5. Germline assignment: CDR1 SGHNT and CDR2 YYREEE (reference sequence). The CDR3 length is 15 residues. The CDR3 bases are TGTGCCAGCAGCTCATCACTAGCGGGGTCAGATACGCAGTATTTT. This gives the protein CASSSSLAGSDTQYF. The full variable domain, completed using reference TRBV5-4 and TRBJ2-3, is ETGVTQSPTHLIKTRGQQVTLRCSSQSGHNTVSWYQQALGQGPQFIFQYYREEENGRGNFPPRFSGLQFPNYSSELNVNALELDDSALYLCASSSSLAGSDTQYFGPGTRLTVL.

This clonotype was seen a handful of times. The J gene is TRBJ2-5, the V gene TRBV28, with 7 bases lining up with TRBD2. CDR1 and CDR2 from the germline V gene are MDHEN and SYDVKM. Trimming removed 2 bases from V and 0 bases from J; junction bases left unmatched: 3. The CDR3 sequence is 15 residues long. CDR3 region: CASSLGGGYQETQYF. The CDR3 nucleotides are TGTGCCAGCAGTTTAGGGGGGGGGTACCAAGAGACCCAGTACTTC.

This chain uses TRBV7-9 with TRBJ1-1, with a possible D match to TRBD1 (6 bases). Germline loops: CDR1 SEHNR, CDR2 FQNEAQ (reference sequence). V was cut by 6 bases and J by 1 base, with 21 bases left in between. The CDR3 runs to 17 residues. The chain's CDR3 is CASSPRGPGTRNTEAFF. The CDR3 DNA reads TGTGCCAGCAGTCCCCGCGGCCCAGGGACAAGGAACACTGAAGCTTTCTTT.

This clonotype was observed a few times. This sequence joins TRBV6-5 and TRBJ1-2, with 10 bases fitting TRBD1. This CDR3 is built from 13 residues. V was pared by 5 bases and J by 8 bases, with 5 bases of the junction left unmatched. CDR1 and CDR2 (germline): MNHEY, SVGAGI. Here the CDR3 DNA reads TGTGCCAGCAGTGAAGACAGGGGGCTAGGCTACACCTTC. Encoded protein: CASSEDRGLGYTF.

This clonotype was seen a few times. The chain joins TRBV10-1 to TRBJ2-7, with 10 bases fitting TRBD1. This CDR3 is built from 18 residues. J was trimmed by 3 bases and V by 6 bases; bases with no gene match: 17. CDR1 and CDR2 from the germline V gene are WNHNN and SYGVQD (reference sequence). This chain's CDR3 is CASSLRDRGPGKGYEQYV. Written as DNA, the CDR3 is TGCGCCAGCAGCCTCCGGGACAGGGGTCCCGGGAAGGGCTACGAGCAGTACGTC.

The table lists this clonotype with a few counts. The genes are TRBV5-1 and TRBJ1-1, with TRBD1 as a possible D gene (5 bases). CDR1 and CDR2 from the germline V gene are SGHRS and YFSETQ. Trimming took off 3 bases at V and 1 base at J, with 13 bases between the two ends. The CDR3 has 15 residues. The DNA of the CDR3 is TGCGCCAGCAGCTGGGGGATTGGGGGGAACACTGAAGCTTTCTTT. Its translation is CASSWGIGGNTEAFF.

The chain uses TRBV5-4 and TRBJ2-7, with unresolved D. V lost 3 bases to trimming and J lost 9 bases, with 16 bases between them. This CDR3 is built from 13 residues. Germline loops: CDR1 SGHNT, CDR2 YYREEE (reference sequence). The CDR3 coding sequence is TGTGCCAGCAGCTCTCAGTCCTTGTTCGGGCAGTACGTC. Its translation: CASSSQSLFGQYV.

This clonotype was detected many times. The chain has TRBV7-7 and TRBJ2-5, with no clear D. Germline V gene lookup returns CDR1 SSHAT and CDR2 FNYEAQ (reference sequence). The CDR3 runs 12 residues. Trimming pared 5 bases from V and 5 bases from J, leaving 9 bases between. CDR3 bases: TGTGCCAGCAGCGCTTGGAAGGAGACCCAGTACTTC. It specifies CASSAWKETQYF.

The chain employs TRBV5-4 and TRBJ1-1; weak D call: TRBD1 (5 bases). CDR3 length: 14 amino acids. CDR1 and CDR2 (germline): SGHNT, YYREEE (reference sequence). V was cut by 1 base and J by 4 bases, with 11 bases left in between. CDR3 protein: CASSLRLGVTEAFF. In DNA form, the CDR3 reads TGTGCCAGCAGCTTGAGGTTGGGGGTCACTGAAGCTTTCTTT.